A single sample is the source of the 15 T cell receptor beta chains below, sequenced in a study of regulatory T cells in long-lasting Graves disease (dated by TCRdb to the early 2020s). The protocol used for the library was multiplex PCR. The data were produced on an Illumina HiSeq 4000. To build TCR beta libraries, CDR3 regions were amplified by Arm-PCR using iRepertoire HTBI primers. The public sequencing data were trimmed at Q25 with fastp and processed into clonotypes with MiXCR by TCRdb, which kept only in-frame beta chains. CDR3 protein sequences are deduplicated, and each keeps its most common genes and DNA. The table for this sample lists 550,000 to 650,000 distinct CDR3 sequences; more than 15% of them were counted only once. The ten largest make up 12% of the sample. Explained via the paper, the time point label denotes: newly diagnosed GD, antithyroid drugs for less than 3 months. RNA was extracted from PBMCs in TRIzol for both TCR sequencing and RNA sequencing.

These sequences were also reported in another study, on T cells in Graves' hyperthyroidism and ophthalmopathy.

The sample was peripheral blood mononuclear cells (PBMCs), taken at new diagnosis, from a patient treated with antithyroid drugs. These receptors came from a man between 18 and 35 years old with Graves disease. Donor details come from another sample of the same person, matched by shared clones.

This clonotype was seen more than once but under ten times. The chain employs TRBV11-2 and TRBJ1-6; D remains ambiguous. The CDR3 contains 17 residues. Looked up from germline, CDR1 is SGHAT and CDR2 is FQNNGV. V was shortened by 5 bases and J by 0 bases, with 14 bases between the two germline ends. CDR3 amino acids: CASSPTPASSYNSPLHF. The CDR3 DNA reads TGTGCCAGCAGCCCAACCCCTGCGAGCTCCTATAATTCACCCCTCCACTTT.

The chain links TRBV7-9 to TRBJ1-2; D is perhaps TRBD1 (6 bases). This CDR3 contains 13 residues. Germline V gene sequence: CDR1 SEHNR, CDR2 FQNEAQ (reference sequence). Trimming left V 1 base short and J 6 bases short, with 9 bases between. The CDR3 region is CASSLDRADGYTF. Written as DNA, the CDR3 is TGTGCCAGCAGCTTAGACAGGGCGGATGGCTACACCTTC.

Only a few counts were recorded for this clonotype. The J gene is TRBJ2-7, the V gene TRBV19; D is perhaps TRBD1 (5 bases). CDR3 length: 14 amino acids. V lost 5 bases and J lost 3, with 14 bases in between. CDR1 and CDR2 (germline): LNHDA, SQIVND (reference sequence). Written as DNA, the CDR3 is TGTGCCAGTAGTTCCTACAGGCAAGGCTACGAGCAGTACTTC. Its protein product is CASSSYRQGYEQYF.

This clonotype was counted a few times. V and J are TRBV27 and TRBJ2-5; maybe TRBD2 (5 bases). Trimming left V 6 bases short and J 2 bases short, with 10 bases between. The CDR3 length is 13 residues. Germline V gene data show CDR1 as MNHEY and CDR2 as SMNVEV (reference sequence). The CDR3 bases are TGTGCCAGCAGGGCGGACTTTCAAGAGACCCAGTACTTC. Encoded protein: CASRADFQETQYF.

This clonotype was counted ten times or more. The chain joins TRBV7-9 to TRBJ1-1, with 7 nucleotides matching TRBD1. CDR3 length: 13 amino acids. The V gene end was trimmed by 7 bases and the J gene end by 4 bases; junction bases not matched to a gene: 6. Germline loops: CDR1 SEHNR, CDR2 FQNEAQ (reference sequence). The chain's CDR3 is CASTRQGSTEAFF. The CDR3 DNA follows: TGTGCCAGCACCAGACAGGGAAGCACTGAAGCTTTCTTT.

As for this clonotype: With a much larger clone just one base away, this may be a read error. V gene TRBV11-2 combines with J gene TRBJ2-1; perhaps TRBD2 as D (6 bases). In germline, CDR1 is SGHAT, CDR2 FQNNGV. This CDR3 comprises 16 residues. CDR3 loop: CASRTSGSGGYSEQFF. CDR3 nucleotides: TGTGCCAGCAGGACCTCAGGGTCCGGGGGTTACAGTGAGCAGTTCTTC.

This chain connects TRBV6-1 to TRBJ1-5; the D is unclear. V lost 2 bases to trimming and J lost 4 bases, with 6 bases between them. Per germline, CDR1 MNHNS and CDR2 SASEGT. This CDR3 region has 13 residues. The CDR3 DNA reads TGTGCCAGCAGTGAAATTAGAAATCAGCCCCAGCATTTT. It specifies CASSEIRNQPQHF.

This clonotype came up many times. The J gene is TRBJ2-1, the V gene TRBV27; TRBD2 is a possible D gene (6 bases). CDR3 size: 16 residues. Germline assignment: CDR1 MNHEY and CDR2 SMNVEV (reference sequence). V was clipped by 3 bases and J by 6 bases, with 18 bases between them. CDR3 bases: TGTGCCAGCAGTTTTTCCTCCGGCGGGGCTCGCAATGAGCAGTTCTTC. As protein: CASSFSSGGARNEQFF.

The genes are TRBV12-3 or TRBV12-4 and TRBJ1-5, with D tentatively TRBD1 (5 bases). V lost 5 bases and J 0 bases, leaving 11 bases between the germline ends. CDR3 size: 15 residues. As DNA, the CDR3 is TGTGCCAGCAGTGGGACCTCGTATAGCAATCAGCCCCAGCATTTT. As protein: CASSGTSYSNQPQHF.

This clonotype showed up many times. V usage is TRBV28 and J usage is TRBJ2-7; D is possibly TRBD2 (5 bases). From germline, CDR1 is MDHEN and CDR2 SYDVKM. The CDR3 loop spans 16 amino acids. Trimming took off 8 bases at V and 0 bases at J, with 20 bases between the two ends. DNA for the CDR3: TGTGCCAGCGGTAGTCTAGCCAGAGCAAGCTCCTACGAGCAGTACTTC. Translating it yields CASGSLARASSYEQYF.

This clonotype was seen many times. The V call is TRBV7-2, the J call TRBJ2-5, with 9 bases identical to TRBD2. With 3 bases clipped from V and 9 bases from J, the junction kept 14 bases outside the gene matches. The CDR3 totals 16 residues. Germline CDR1 SGHTA, CDR2 FQGNSA. The CDR3 spells CASSFLRLAASAAQYF. CDR3 in DNA: TGTGCCAGCAGCTTTTTGAGACTAGCGGCCTCCGCGGCCCAGTACTTC.

The chain links TRBV19 to TRBJ1-3; no clear D gene. CDR3 size: 15 residues. V dropped 4 bases and J dropped 0 bases, with 10 bases sitting between them. Germline V gene sequence: CDR1 LNHDA, CDR2 SQIVND (reference sequence). CDR3 amino acids: CASSNEGNSGNTIYF. As DNA, the CDR3 is TGTGCCAGTAGTAATGAAGGTAACTCTGGAAACACCATATATTTT. The whole variable domain, filled in from reference TRBV19 and TRBJ1-3, reads DGGITQSPKYLFRKEGQNVTLSCEQNLNHDAMYWYRQDPGQGLRLIYYSQIVNDFQKGDIAEGYSVSREKKESFPLTVTSAQKNPTAFYLCASSNEGNSGNTIYFGEGSWLTVV.

This clonotype has a handful of counts. The chain links TRBV9 to TRBJ2-1; D possibly corresponds to TRBD2 (5 bases). Germline V gene sequence: CDR1 SGDLS, CDR2 YYNGEE. Trimming shortened V by 0 bases and J by 0 bases, and 7 bases separated the two germline ends. This CDR3 is 15 amino acids long. The CDR3 region has the DNA TGTGCCAGCAGCGTAGCTGAGGGCTCCTACAATGAGCAGTTCTTC. Residues: CASSVAEGSYNEQFF.

This clonotype was detected a few times. This rearrangement joins TRBV11-2 to TRBJ1-3; D gene ambiguous. V lost 1 base, J lost 2 bases, and 12 bases lay in between. The CDR3 has 16 residues. Germline CDR1 SGHAT, CDR2 FQNNGV. Here the CDR3 reads CASSLVVSGTGNTIYF. The CDR3 nucleotides are TGTGCCAGCAGCTTAGTAGTGTCGGGTACTGGAAACACCATATATTTT.

This clonotype was seen many times. J is TRBJ1-2 and V is TRBV20-1, with 7 bases aligning to TRBD1. In germline, CDR1 is DFQATT, CDR2 SNEGSKA (reference sequence). V dropped 3 bases and J dropped 5; count of bases not matched to a gene: 12. This CDR3 is 15 amino acids long. CDR3: CSASQQRDSGYGYTF. The CDR3 bases are TGCAGTGCTAGCCAACAAAGGGACAGCGGATATGGCTACACCTTC.